A selection of T cell receptor beta chains follows, all from one sample in a study of blood T cells in healthy people across ages. TCRdb recomputed calls from the 5' RACE reads with MiXCR, one row per CDR3 protein. The sample holds over a million distinct CDR3 sequences; roughly 40% are singletons and the top ten take 7.9%. The sequenced material came from blood. These receptors were obtained from a woman in her late teens or twenties in good health. The CDR3 runs from the conserved cysteine through the conserved F or W. Fields, in order: CDR3 length, D gene, V gene, clone size, J gene, CDR3 protein, CDR3 DNA. A D gene is named only where the DNA matches it firmly. Clone size is given for some rows only: seen once, a few or many times, or a class if the clone is expanded.

length: 14
D: TRBD1
V: TRBV10-3
size: NA
J: TRBJ2-2
CDR3: CAISITGDTGELFF
DNA: TGTGCCATCAGCATAACAGGGGACACCGGGGAGCTGTTTTTT

length: 14
D: NA
V: TRBV4-1
size: NA
J: TRBJ2-3
CDR3: CASSKDSRGDTQYF
DNA: TGCGCCAGCAGCAAAGACTCCCGGGGAGATACGCAGTATTTT

length: 16
D: NA
V: TRBV29-1
size: NA
J: TRBJ2-5
CDR3: CSVDVTLESISNEQYF
DNA: TGCAGCGTTGATGTCACCCTAGAGTCAATAAGCAATGAGCAGTACTTC

length: 14
D: NA
V: TRBV20-1
size: NA
J: TRBJ1-2
CDR3: CSARDTAPERGYTF
DNA: TGCAGTGCTAGAGATACGGCCCCGGAGAGGGGCTACACCTTC

length: 16
D: TRBD1
V: TRBV20-1
size: NA
J: TRBJ2-4
CDR3: CSAKDRTPVAKNIQYF
DNA: TGCAGTGCTAAGGACAGGACCCCTGTAGCCAAAAACATTCAGTACTTC

length: 13
D: TRBD1
V: TRBV12-3/TRBV12-4
size: many
J: TRBJ1-2
CDR3: CASSLRTGGGYTF
DNA: TGTGCCAGCAGCTTACGTACAGGGGGGGGCTACACCTTC

length: 11
D: NA
V: TRBV20-1
size: NA
J: TRBJ2-3
CDR3: CSASITDTQYF
DNA: TGCAGTGCTAGTATTACAGATACGCAGTATTTT

length: 15
D: NA
V: TRBV10-3
size: few
J: TRBJ2-7
CDR3: CAISELAGDSYEQYF
DNA: TGTGCCATCAGTGAGTTGGCAGGGGACTCCTACGAGCAGTACTTC

length: 13
D: TRBD2
V: TRBV10-3
size: NA
J: TRBJ2-3
CDR3: CAIERDSTDTQYF
DNA: TGTGCCATCGAGCGGGATTCTACAGATACGCAGTATTTT

length: 15
D: TRBD1
V: TRBV6-5
size: NA
J: TRBJ1-1
CDR3: CASRNNGQGNTEAFF
DNA: TGTGCCAGCAGGAACAACGGACAGGGAAACACTGAAGCTTTCTTT

length: 15
D: NA
V: TRBV6-5
size: few
J: TRBJ2-7
CDR3: CASSYGQRYSYEQYF
DNA: TGTGCCAGCAGTTACGGGCAGCGATATTCCTACGAGCAGTACTTC

length: 14
D: TRBD2
V: TRBV20-1
size: NA
J: TRBJ2-7
CDR3: CSASPPGTSAEQYF
DNA: TGCAGTGCTAGTCCTCCCGGGACTAGCGCTGAGCAGTACTTC

length: 16
D: NA
V: TRBV4-1
size: few
J: TRBJ1-5
CDR3: CASSQDPGPSNQPQHF
DNA: TGCGCCAGCAGCCAAGATCCGGGGCCTAGCAATCAGCCCCAGCATTTT

length: 16
D: NA
V: TRBV2
size: NA
J: TRBJ2-3
CDR3: CASSEQGGSFVDTQYF
DNA: TGTGCCAGCAGTGAACAGGGGGGATCTTTCGTAGATACGCAGTATTTT

length: 14
D: TRBD2
V: TRBV7-8
size: few
J: TRBJ2-5
CDR3: CASSLLGRVETQYF
DNA: TGTGCCAGCAGCTTACTCGGGAGGGTAGAGACCCAGTACTTC

length: 17
D: TRBD1
V: TRBV5-1
size: NA
J: TRBJ1-2
CDR3: CASSIRDRGLIMHGYTF
DNA: TGCGCCAGCAGCATCCGGGACAGGGGGCTCATCATGCATGGCTACACCTTC

length: 12
D: NA
V: TRBV20-1
size: once
J: TRBJ2-7
CDR3: CSAAGSPYEQYF
DNA: TGCAGTGCGGCGGGAAGCCCCTACGAGCAGTACTTC

length: 17
D: TRBD1
V: TRBV4-2
size: few
J: TRBJ1-2
CDR3: CASSQGAVRDRAGGYTF
DNA: TGTGCCAGCAGCCAAGGCGCGGTCCGGGACAGGGCTGGTGGCTACACCTTC

length: 13
D: NA
V: TRBV7-9
size: NA
J: TRBJ1-2
CDR3: CASSFGESYGYTF
DNA: TGTGCCAGCAGCTTCGGGGAATCCTATGGCTACACCTTC

length: 16
D: NA
V: TRBV12-3/TRBV12-4
size: NA
J: TRBJ2-3
CDR3: CASSPHVGLGTDTQYF
DNA: TGTGCCAGCAGTCCCCATGTAGGGTTGGGCACAGATACGCAGTATTTT

length: 12
D: NA
V: TRBV11-2
size: NA
J: TRBJ1-2
CDR3: CASSSHLGGYTF
DNA: TGTGCCAGCAGCTCCCACCTGGGTGGCTACACCTTC

length: 14
D: TRBD1
V: TRBV6-6
size: many
J: TRBJ2-3
CDR3: CASRRDRVTDTQYF
DNA: TGTGCCAGCAGACGGGACAGGGTGACAGATACGCAGTATTTT

length: 15
D: NA
V: TRBV7-2
size: NA
J: TRBJ2-1
CDR3: CASSPKDSSYDEQFF
DNA: TGTGCCAGCAGCCCAAAGGACAGTTCCTACGATGAGCAGTTCTTC

length: 16
D: TRBD2
V: TRBV6-6
size: NA
J: TRBJ2-3
CDR3: CASSPRTSKGADTQYF
DNA: TGTGCCAGCAGTCCCCGGACTAGCAAGGGGGCAGATACGCAGTATTTT

length: 15
D: NA
V: TRBV6-1
size: NA
J: TRBJ2-2
CDR3: CASKASEANTGELFF
DNA: TGTGCCAGCAAGGCCAGCGAAGCGAACACCGGGGAGCTGTTTTTT

length: 18
D: TRBD2
V: TRBV20-1
size: once
J: TRBJ2-1
CDR3: CSARGPGTSGSSYNEQFF
DNA: TGCAGTGCTAGAGGCCCCGGAACTAGCGGAAGCTCCTACAATGAGCAGTTCTTC

length: 14
D: NA
V: TRBV12-3/TRBV12-4
size: NA
J: TRBJ1-5
CDR3: CASSLDKGGAPQHF
DNA: TGTGCCAGCAGTTTAGACAAGGGCGGGGCGCCCCAGCATTTT

length: 11
D: NA
V: TRBV6-1
size: NA
J: TRBJ2-1
CDR3: CASSLEAKQFF
DNA: TGTGCCAGCAGTCTTGAGGCGAAGCAGTTCTTC

length: 12
D: TRBD1
V: TRBV20-1
size: once
J: TRBJ2-7
CDR3: CSARRDRGEQYF
DNA: TGCAGTGCTAGACGCGACAGGGGCGAGCAGTACTTC

length: 13
D: NA
V: TRBV3-1
size: NA
J: TRBJ2-5
CDR3: CASSYREKETQYF
DNA: TGTGCCAGCAGCTACCGGGAGAAAGAGACCCAGTACTTC

length: 15
D: TRBD1
V: TRBV2
size: NA
J: TRBJ1-5
CDR3: CASSDMQGGNQPQHF
DNA: TGTGCCAGCAGTGATATGCAGGGGGGCAATCAGCCCCAGCATTTT

length: 16
D: TRBD1
V: TRBV12-3/TRBV12-4
size: few
J: TRBJ2-1
CDR3: CASSPGTGEWRNEQFF
DNA: TGTGCCAGCAGTCCCGGGACAGGGGAATGGAGGAATGAGCAGTTCTTC

length: 14
D: NA
V: TRBV27
size: many
J: TRBJ2-1
CDR3: CASSPSHRYNEQFF
DNA: TGTGCCAGCAGTCCGTCTCACAGGTACAATGAGCAGTTCTTC

length: 14
D: NA
V: TRBV12-3/TRBV12-4
size: NA
J: TRBJ1-2
CDR3: CASRNQGRLGGYTF
DNA: TGTGCCAGCAGAAACCAGGGGCGTCTCGGGGGCTACACCTTC

length: 15
D: NA
V: TRBV4-1
size: few
J: TRBJ1-4
CDR3: CASSQVAGWSEKLFF
DNA: TGCGCCAGCAGCCAAGTGGCAGGGTGGAGCGAAAAACTGTTTTTT

length: 17
D: TRBD1
V: TRBV11-2
size: NA
J: TRBJ2-2
CDR3: CASPGADRGGRTGELFF
DNA: TGTGCCAGCCCAGGCGCCGACAGGGGCGGTCGCACCGGGGAGCTGTTTTTT

length: 13
D: NA
V: TRBV29-1
size: once
J: TRBJ2-2
CDR3: CSVEVLGTGELFF
DNA: TGCAGCGTTGAAGTCCTAGGTACCGGGGAGCTGTTTTTT